This T cell receptor delta chain is from a study of Vδ1+ human thymocytes. Study observations and caveats: Donors shared many TRG clonotypes but few TRD clonotypes. In the thymus, TRG and TRD repertoires looked highly polyclonal with Gaussian CDR3 lengths.

Sequences come from RNA converted to cDNA by reverse transcription. CDR3 amplicons came from multiplex PCR with pooled V-gene forward and constant-region reverse primers. TCRdb called clones from the multiplex PCR reads again using CATT. The sample has 45,000 to 75,000 delta-chain clones, about 14% seen once. The sorted cells were CD3+ Vdelta1+ Vdelta2- thymocytes from alphabeta-depleted thymus. Between roughly 97% and 99.6% of sorted thymocytes were Vdelta1+. A note on this clone: Antigen: not known. This may be a read error, as it is one base from a much larger clone.

CDR3 size: 15 residues. The germline V gene encodes CDR1 GEAIGNYY and CDR2 EKD. V gave up 4 bases and J gave up 0 bases, with 14 bases separating them. The specimen was Vdelta1+ gamma-delta thymocytes from the thymus. Subset denoted: FACS-sorted CD3+ TCRalphabeta- TCRVdelta1+ TCRVdelta2- thymocytes. The clonotype was recovered from a girl less than two years old who had congenital heart surgery. The chain employs TRDV2 and TRDJ1, with unresolved D. CDR3 sequence (DNA): TGTGCCTGTGAGACCGAGGTGATGTACACCGATAAACTCATCTTT. Protein sequence: CACETEVMYTDKLIF.